This T cell receptor beta chain appears in the sequencing data of a study of blood T cell repertoires in COVID-19. As processed by the authors: Amplification of reference gene primers provided the estimated nucleated cell counts. The method was immunoSEQ multiplex PCR; TCRdb's version includes in-frame clones alone and lacks a portion of them. The DNA gave D and trimming, while V, J and clone size come from that table. The sample yields roughly 140,000 clones, approximately 86% seen once. V gave up 1 base and J gave up 2 bases; unmatched junction bases: 4. CDR1 and CDR2 (germline): SGHAT, FQNNGV. This CDR3 spans 16 amino acids.

The chain combines TRBV11-2 with TRBJ2-3; 9 bases fit TRBD2. The sample taken for sequencing was peripheral blood. The receptor comes from a man between 70 and 80 years old with acute or convalescent COVID-19. The CDR3 is CASSLGGGRVTDTQYF. Here the CDR3 DNA reads TGTGCCAGCAGCTTAGGGGGCGGGAGGGTCACAGATACGCAGTATTTT.